The next 19 T cell receptor beta chains were all read from a single sample in a study of blood T cell repertoires in COVID-19. The data were produced by immunoSEQ multiplex PCR, yet TCRdb's version contains in-frame clones alone and is incomplete. The sample shows hundreds of thousands of clones, roughly 80% of them seen only once. The specimen sequenced was PBMCs or T cells enriched from blood (not recorded which). Receptors originate from a man in his forties who had been exposed to COVID-19.

The DNA of the CDR3 is TGTGCCAGCAGCTTAACGACAGGGGGCTACGAGCAGTACTTC. Protein: CASSLTTGGYEQYF. This chain uses TRBV7-8 with TRBJ2-7; TRBD1 aligns across 9 bases. CDR1 and CDR2 from the germline V gene are SGHVS and FQNEAQ. V shed 2 bases and J 3 bases; nucleotides not matched to a gene: 2. CDR3 length: 14 residues.

This clone rates as medium-sized. The V and J genes are TRBV7-9 and TRBJ2-7, with 10 bases identical to TRBD1. Germline V gene sequence: CDR1 SEHNR, CDR2 FQNEAQ (reference sequence). V was clipped by 5 bases and J by 1 base; unmatched bases: 8. The CDR3 consists of 16 residues. This chain's CDR3 is CASSARQGALSYEQYF. As DNA, the CDR3 is TGTGCCAGCAGCGCCCGACAGGGGGCTCTATCCTACGAGCAGTACTTC.

The chain uses TRBV4-1 and TRBJ1-4, with no clear D. V was cut by 0 bases and J by 6 bases, with 17 bases left in between. The CDR3 has 17 amino acids. CDR1 and CDR2 from the germline V gene are MGHRA and YSYEKL. In DNA form, the CDR3 reads TGCGCCAGCAGCCAAGATCGGGAAAGAGGGAGCCATGAAAAACTGTTTTTT. Translating it yields CASSQDRERGSHEKLFF.

This chain connects TRBV2 to TRBJ1-3; maybe TRBD1 (5 bases). Germline CDR1 reads SNHLY; CDR2 reads FYNNEI. The V gene lost 5 bases and the J gene lost 9 bases, with 17 bases spanning the gap. The CDR3 totals 14 residues. CDR3 sequence reads: CASSFRRVSGTIYF. In DNA, the CDR3 is TGTGCCAGCAGTTTTCGCAGGGTTTCGGGCACCATATATTTT. The variable domain in full, with the rest retrieved from reference TRBV2 and TRBJ1-3, is EPEVTQTPSHQVTQMGQEVILRCVPISNHLYFYWYRQILGQKVEFLVSFYNNEISEKSEIFDDQFSVERPDGSNFTLKIRSTKLEDSAMYFCASSFRRVSGTIYFGEGSWLTVV.

This rearrangement joins TRBV30 to TRBJ2-3; D possibly corresponds to TRBD2 (6 bases). The CDR3 covers 12 residues. The V end lost 5 bases, the J end lost 7 bases, and 13 bases lay between the germline ends. Germline V gene data show CDR1 as GTSNPN and CDR2 as SVGIG (reference sequence). This CDR3 reads CAWGGFSNTQYF. CDR3 nucleotides: TGTGCCTGGGGGGGGTTCAGCAATACGCAGTATTTT.

The chain links TRBV11-2 to TRBJ2-5; a weak D match, TRBD2 (6 bases). Germline loops: CDR1 SGHAT, CDR2 FQNNGV. The V gene lost 4 bases and the J gene lost 4 bases, with 25 bases spanning the gap. The CDR3 is made up of 18 amino acids. The CDR3 DNA reads as TGTGCCAGCAGCTCCGGAACCCAGACTAGGCCGGTTGGAGAGACCCAGTACTTC. This sequence encodes CASSSGTQTRPVGETQYF.

This chain links TRBV3-1 (or the pseudogene TRBV3-2) with TRBJ2-3; no reliable D call. The CDR3 contains 12 residues. Trimming removed 2 bases at V and 5 bases at J, with 5 bases between. Germline values: CDR1 LGHDT, CDR2 YNNKEL (reference sequence). In nucleotides, the CDR3 is TGTGCCAGCAGCCAATCGGTAGATACGCAGTATTTT. Amino acid sequence: CASSQSVDTQYF.

J is TRBJ2-1 and V is TRBV24-1; D might be TRBD1 (5 bases). The CDR3 runs to 11 residues. Germline CDR1 and CDR2: KGHDR and SFDVKD. V was clipped by 9 bases and J by 6 bases, with 8 bases between them. CDR3 sequence (DNA): TGTGCCACCGCCGACAGCAATGAGCAGTTCTTC. It codes for CATADSNEQFF.

The CDR3 protein is CASSYSRKRDINSGNTIYF. The CDR3 DNA is TGTGCCAGCAGTTACTCGAGAAAAAGGGACATTAACTCTGGAAACACCATATATTTT. The chain combines TRBV6-2 or TRBV6-3 with TRBJ1-3, with a possible D match to TRBD1 (6 bases). V was trimmed by 0 bases and J by 0 bases, leaving 18 bases between them. Per the germline V gene, CDR1 is MNHEY and CDR2 is SVGEGT. The CDR3 runs to 19 residues.

This clone occurred a few times. This sequence joins TRBV5-1 and TRBJ2-3; TRBD2 matches 10 bases. The CDR3 is made up of 16 amino acids. CDR1 and CDR2 from the germline V gene are SGHRS and YFSETQ. V trimming: 4 bases; J trimming: 6 bases; junction bases outside the gene matches: 11. For the CDR3, the DNA is TGCGCCAGCAGCCCAGGGCTTTTAGCGGGAGGCGATACGCAGTATTTT. It codes for CASSPGLLAGGDTQYF.

This clone was picked up a small number of times. This chain uses TRBV11-3 with TRBJ2-2; perhaps TRBD1 as D (5 bases). The CDR3 loop spans 15 amino acids. Trimming shortened V by 6 bases and J by 4 bases, and 15 bases separated the two germline ends. CDR1 SGHNT and CDR2 YENEEA come from the germline V gene. The CDR3, as DNA: TGTGCCAGCAGGCCTCCTGAAGACAGCACCGGGGAGCTGTTTTTT. Translated, it gives CASRPPEDSTGELFF.

The V call is TRBV7-9, the J call TRBJ1-5; tentative D call: TRBD1 (5 bases). Between the trimmed V and J ends, which lost 2 bases and 4 bases, there was a span of 18 bases. The CDR3 has 17 amino acids. Germline CDR1 and CDR2: SEHNR and FQNEAQ (reference sequence). CDR3 region: CASSLFQGTHRNQPQHF. CDR3 nucleotide sequence: TGTGCCAGCAGCTTATTCCAGGGTACACATCGGAATCAGCCCCAGCATTTT.

The chain employs TRBV30 and TRBJ2-7, with D possibly TRBD1 on 5 matching bases. Germline CDR1 is GTSNPN and CDR2 is SVGIG (reference sequence). Trimming took 3 bases from V and 3 from J, leaving 9 bases between them. This CDR3 comprises 12 residues. CDR3 coding DNA: TGTGCCTGGAGCTATACAGGCTACGAGCAGTACTTC. It specifies CAWSYTGYEQYF.

CDR3 amino acids: CASSSPGLPDTQYF. In nucleotides, the CDR3 is TGTGCCAGCAGCTCCCCCGGACTCCCAGATACGCAGTATTTT. J is TRBJ2-3 and V is TRBV7-2, with D maybe TRBD2 (5 bases). V lost 4 bases, J lost 4 bases, and 12 bases lay in between. The CDR3 loop spans 14 amino acids. CDR1 and CDR2 from the germline V gene are SGHTA and FQGNSA.

This sequence joins TRBV5-8 and TRBJ1-5; D is undetermined. Deletions cut 1 base from V and 2 bases from J, with 13 bases between. The CDR3 totals 16 residues. CDR1 and CDR2 (germline): SGHTS, YDEGEE. The CDR3 DNA is TGTGCCAGCAGCTTGTACCTCCTAAGAGGCAATCAGCCCCAGCATTTT. This sequence encodes CASSLYLLRGNQPQHF.

The gene calls are TRBV19 and TRBJ1-5, with 10 positions matching TRBD1. Unmatched junction bases numbered 8, after V lost 3 bases and J lost 6 bases. Germline CDR1 is LNHDA and CDR2 is SQIVND (reference sequence). The CDR3 sequence is 16 residues long. The CDR3 DNA is TGTGCCAGTAGTATCGGGACAGGGGTGTTCTCTCAGCCCCAGCATTTT. It specifies CASSIGTGVFSQPQHF. The full variable domain, completed using reference TRBV19 and TRBJ1-5, is DGGITQSPKYLFRKEGQNVTLSCEQNLNHDAMYWYRQDPGQGLRLIYYSQIVNDFQKGDIAEGYSVSREKKESFPLTVTSAQKNPTAFYLCASSIGTGVFSQPQHFGDGTRLSIL.

This chain joins TRBV21-1 and TRBJ1-5; the table's TRBD1 call for D was not verified on the DNA. TRBV21-1 is reported as a pseudogene. The CDR3 runs to 17 residues. The CDR3 region has the DNA TGTGCCAGCAGCAAACCCCACGACAGACCCAGCAATCAGCCCCAGCATTTT. It yields the protein CASSKPHDRPSNQPQHF.

This clone was recorded a few times. The chain combines TRBV6-1 with TRBJ1-2; D gene uncertain. Germline CDR1 and CDR2: MNHNS and SASEGT. V lost 3 bases to trimming and J lost 8 bases, with 10 bases between them. This CDR3 contains 12 residues. The CDR3 protein is CASSELREGYTF. As DNA, the CDR3 is TGTGCCAGCAGTGAGTTGAGGGAGGGCTACACCTTC.

The genes are TRBV6-6 and TRBJ2-5; the match to TRBD2 covers 8 bases. V lost 4 bases and J lost 2; bases outside the gene matches: 3. The CDR3 sequence is 14 residues long. Germline loops: CDR1 MNHNY, CDR2 SVGAGI (reference sequence). This CDR3 is CASSSPSGQETQYF. The CDR3 coding sequence is TGTGCCAGCAGTTCGCCTAGCGGGCAAGAGACCCAGTACTTC.